Listed below are T cell receptor beta chains from one sample, sequenced in a study of cytomegalovirus exposure and HLA in healthy donors. TCRdb's table, derived via immunoSEQ multiplex PCR, lists solely in-frame clones and lacks some. The repertoire includes more than 150,000 clones, approximately 85% of them detected once, and roughly 1.5% sits in the top ten. Sequencing was carried out using PBMCs. The receptor source for this set is a girl under 18 in good health and CMV-seropositive. Both conserved end residues are part of each CDR3. D genes are given only for firm matches. Clone size is given for some rows only: seen once, a few or many times, or a class if the clone is expanded.

clone size: -
D gene: TRBD1
V gene: TRBV14
J gene: TRBJ1-2
CDR3 DNA: TGTGCCAGCAGCAAGGACAGGACCTATGGCTACACCTTC
CDR3 protein: CASSKDRTYGYTF

clone size: -
D gene: TRBD1
V gene: TRBV6-1
J gene: TRBJ2-5
CDR3 DNA: TGTGCCAGCAGTGAAGCGACTACAGGGGGCGCTAAGGGAATTGAGACCCAGTACTTC
CDR3 protein: CASSEATTGGAKGIETQYF

clone size: -
D gene: -
V gene: TRBV7-8
J gene: TRBJ2-1
CDR3 DNA: TGTGCCAGCAGCTACCCCAGCGGCGTTGGAGGTCACAATGAGCAGTTCTTC
CDR3 protein: CASSYPSGVGGHNEQFF

clone size: -
D gene: -
V gene: TRBV6-1
J gene: TRBJ2-2
CDR3 DNA: TGTGCCAGCAAGACAGGATTGAACACCGGGGAGCTGTTTTTT
CDR3 protein: CASKTGLNTGELFF

clone size: -
D gene: -
V gene: TRBV4-1
J gene: TRBJ1-2
CDR3 DNA: TGCGCCAGCAGCCAGACGGGAGGCTACACCTTC
CDR3 protein: CASSQTGGYTF

clone size: -
D gene: TRBD1
V gene: TRBV2
J gene: TRBJ1-2
CDR3 DNA: TGTGCCAGCAATCTGGGGCCAGGGGGCGCTGGCTACACCTTC
CDR3 protein: CASNLGPGGAGYTF

clone size: -
D gene: -
V gene: TRBV10-2
J gene: TRBJ1-6
CDR3 DNA: TGCGCCAGCAGTTGGCAGGGGAATTCACCCCTCCACTTT
CDR3 protein: CASSWQGNSPLHF

clone size: -
D gene: -
V gene: TRBV11-3
J gene: TRBJ1-5
CDR3 DNA: TGTGCCAGCAGCCGAGGGACAAGCGATCAGCCCCAGCATTTT
CDR3 protein: CASSRGTSDQPQHF

clone size: -
D gene: TRBD1
V gene: TRBV6-6
J gene: TRBJ1-2
CDR3 DNA: TGTGCCAGCAGTTACTCGAAGCAGGGGGAATATAATGGCTACACCTTC
CDR3 protein: CASSYSKQGEYNGYTF

clone size: few
D gene: TRBD2
V gene: TRBV29-1
J gene: TRBJ2-2
CDR3 DNA: TGCAGCGTTAGTGGCGGGGGGACCGGGGAGCTGTTTTTT
CDR3 protein: CSVSGGGTGELFF

clone size: few
D gene: -
V gene: TRBV4-1
J gene: TRBJ2-5
CDR3 DNA: TGCGCCAGCAGCCAAATCTCGGCACAGGACCCCTGGGGGACCCAGTACTTC
CDR3 protein: CASSQISAQDPWGTQYF

clone size: -
D gene: TRBD1
V gene: TRBV10-3
J gene: TRBJ1-6
CDR3 DNA: TGTGCCATCAGTGACGGGACAGGGCTATATAATTCACCCCTCCACTTT
CDR3 protein: CAISDGTGLYNSPLHF

clone size: -
D gene: -
V gene: TRBV2
J gene: TRBJ1-3
CDR3 DNA: TGTGCCAGCATCCAGGGTATCTCTGGAAACACCATATATTTT
CDR3 protein: CASIQGISGNTIYF

clone size: -
D gene: TRBD2
V gene: TRBV6-4
J gene: TRBJ2-3
CDR3 DNA: TGTGCCAGCAGTGAGAGCGGGGGGGCCGAGAATACGCAGTATTTT
CDR3 protein: CASSESGGAENTQYF

clone size: -
D gene: TRBD1
V gene: TRBV5-6
J gene: TRBJ2-5
CDR3 DNA: TGTGCCAGCAGCTTCGGGACAGCTCAAGAGACCCAGTACTTC
CDR3 protein: CASSFGTAQETQYF

clone size: -
D gene: TRBD2
V gene: TRBV5-8
J gene: TRBJ2-1
CDR3 DNA: TGTGCCAGCAAGGGACTAGCGGGTTACAATGAGCAGTTCTTC
CDR3 protein: CASKGLAGYNEQFF

clone size: -
D gene: -
V gene: TRBV6-5
J gene: TRBJ2-5
CDR3 DNA: TGTGCCAGCAGAACAGGGACCCAAGAGACCCAGTACTTC
CDR3 protein: CASRTGTQETQYF

clone size: few
D gene: TRBD1
V gene: TRBV9
J gene: TRBJ1-2
CDR3 DNA: TGTGCCAGCAGCGTCCGGGACAGCTATGGCTACACCTTC
CDR3 protein: CASSVRDSYGYTF